At least ten counts were recorded for the clone carrying this TCR beta chain. What it binds is unknown. The data stem from a study of T cells in Graves' hyperthyroidism and ophthalmopathy. Amplification of TCR beta CDR3 regions used RNA as the template. A set of HTBI primers served as the primers for a first-round RT-PCR of the TCR CDR3. Each CDR3 protein is one row after TCRdb ran MiXCR on the multiplex PCR reads. The repertoire holds more than 350,000 distinct CDR3 sequences, with 13% to 15% as singletons. The CDR3 consists of 13 residues. The J segment lost 7 bases and the V segment lost 0 bases, leaving 6 bases of the junction unmatched. Germline values: CDR1 GTSNPN, CDR2 SVGIG (reference sequence). Study-wide results and limits: The authors' 13 V-J model separated ophthalmopathy from stable hyperthyroidism.

This sequence originates from a woman in her sixties or seventies with Graves' ophthalmopathy. Sample: blood. The chain uses TRBV30 and TRBJ2-7; 7 bases map to TRBD1. The CDR3: CAWSVRQGLEQYF. The CDR3, as DNA: TGTGCCTGGAGTGTACGACAGGGTTTGGAGCAGTACTTC.